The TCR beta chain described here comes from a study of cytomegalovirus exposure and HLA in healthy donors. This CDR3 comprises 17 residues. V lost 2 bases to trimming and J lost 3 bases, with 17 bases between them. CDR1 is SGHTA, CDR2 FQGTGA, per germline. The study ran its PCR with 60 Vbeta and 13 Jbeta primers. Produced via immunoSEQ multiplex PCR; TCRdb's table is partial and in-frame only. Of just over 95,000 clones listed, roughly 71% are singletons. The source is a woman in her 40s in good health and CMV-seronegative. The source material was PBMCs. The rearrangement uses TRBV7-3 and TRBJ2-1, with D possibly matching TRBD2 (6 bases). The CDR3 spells CASSLEGFVEGYNEQFF. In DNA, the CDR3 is TGTGCCAGCAGCTTAGAGGGGTTCGTGGAGGGCTACAATGAGCAGTTCTTC.